This is a list of T cell receptor beta chains from one sample in a study of shared clonotypes between healthy human individuals. Repertoires were generated with immunoSEQ multiplex PCR, while TCRdb's copy carries only in-frame clones and drops some. The table has nearly 500,000 clones, around 80% seen once. Source material: PBMCs. Receptors originate from a woman in her thirties or forties in good health. Some clones in this sample may be carry-over from other donors' samples. Each CDR3 is given with its conserved first and last residue. A D gene is named only where the DNA matches it firmly. A row's size may be missing; if present it is once, few, many or a size class.

D gene	J gene	V gene	clone size	CDR3 DNA	CDR3 protein
TRBD2	TRBJ2-2	TRBV5-4	-	TGTGCCAGCAGCCCGGGGGGACTAGCGGGAGGGCCGCAAACCGGGGAGCTGTTTTTT	CASSPGGLAGGPQTGELFF
-	TRBJ1-1	TRBV4-2	-	TGTGCCAGCAGCTTCGAGGTAGATAAAATGAACACTGAAGCTTTCTTT	CASSFEVDKMNTEAFF
TRBD1	TRBJ1-2	TRBV30	-	TGTGCCTCATCCGGGACAGCTAACTATGGCTACACCTTC	CASSGTANYGYTF
TRBD1	TRBJ2-7	TRBV5-1	once	TGCGCCAGCAGCGGGGACAGGGGTGGCTACGAGCAGTACTTC	CASSGDRGGYEQYF
TRBD1	TRBJ2-5	TRBV7-8	-	TGTGCCAGCAGCCCCGGGACAGCTGAGGGGACCCAGTACTTC	CASSPGTAEGTQYF
-	TRBJ2-3	TRBV15	-	TGTGCCACCAGCAGTTTTTGGGGAAGGAGCACAGATACGCAGTATTTT	CATSSFWGRSTDTQYF
TRBD2	TRBJ2-7	TRBV6-1	-	TGTGCCAGCAGTGAAGTTCCTAGCGGTTACGAGCAGTACTTC	CASSEVPSGYEQYF
-	TRBJ2-1	TRBV21-1	-	TGTGCCAGCAGACCGGGACTAGCGGGAGTCTATGAGCAGTTCTTC	CASRPGLAGVYEQFF
TRBD2	TRBJ2-2	TRBV15	-	TGTGCCACCAGCAGAGAACGGGGGGCCGGGGAGCTGTTTTTT	CATSRERGAGELFF
-	TRBJ2-6	TRBV15	-	TGTGCCACCTTACATCGAGGGGGGTCTGGGGCCAACGTCCTGACTTTC	CATLHRGGSGANVLTF
-	TRBJ2-7	TRBV6-1	many	TGTGCCAGCAGGGGGGGGGCCTTCTCCTACGAGCAGTACTTC	CASRGGAFSYEQYF
TRBD2	TRBJ2-5	TRBV2	-	TGTGCCAGCAGGCGGACTAGCTCCGTGGAGACCCAGTACTTC	CASRRTSSVETQYF
TRBD1	TRBJ2-5	TRBV7-8	-	TGTGCCAGCAGCTTATCTGGGACAGGACGGGGTGAGACCCAGTACTTC	CASSLSGTGRGETQYF
TRBD1	TRBJ1-2	TRBV6-5	-	TGTGCCAGCAGTCCCCCGGACAGGCGGAGTGGCTACACCTTC	CASSPPDRRSGYTF
TRBD1	TRBJ2-7	TRBV10-3	-	TGTGCCATCAGTGAGTTCAAAGGACAGGGGGATGACGAGCAGTACTTC	CAISEFKGQGDDEQYF
TRBD2	TRBJ2-1	TRBV7-2	-	TGTGCCAGCAGCTTCCGGACTAGCGGGAGAGAGCAGTTCTTC	CASSFRTSGREQFF
TRBD1	TRBJ2-7	TRBV11-2	-	TGTGCCAGCAGTCAGGGGACAGGGCTCTACGAGCAGTACTTC	CASSQGTGLYEQYF
TRBD2	TRBJ2-1	TRBV27	-	TGTGCCAGCAGCCTCCTGGGCGGGAGAGAGTTCTTC	CASSLLGGREFF
TRBD2	TRBJ2-5	TRBV7-2	few	TGTGCCAGCAGCTTCGGGGGGGGAGAGACCCAGTACTTC	CASSFGGGETQYF
-	TRBJ1-2	TRBV6-1	-	TGTGCCAGCAGTGAAAGGACGAACTATGGCTACACCTTC	CASSERTNYGYTF
TRBD2	TRBJ2-7	TRBV15	-	TGTGCCACCAGCGGACTAGGCTACGAGCAGTACTTC	CATSGLGYEQYF
TRBD2	TRBJ2-3	TRBV5-1	-	TGCGCCAGCAGCGCCGGACTAGCCGCAGATACGCAGTATTTT	CASSAGLAADTQYF
TRBD2	TRBJ2-7	TRBV25-1	-	TGTGCCAGCAGTGCCGGCACCGGGACTAGCGGACCCTACGAGCAGTACTTC	CASSAGTGTSGPYEQYF
-	TRBJ1-2	TRBV6-5	-	TGTGCCAGCAGGCCCCCCGGCACTAACTATGGCTACACCTTC	CASRPPGTNYGYTF
-	TRBJ1-5	TRBV28	-	TGTGCCAGCAGTTTATCGGCACAGTTCGATCAGCCCCAGCATTTT	CASSLSAQFDQPQHF
-	TRBJ1-2	TRBV7-8	-	TGTGCCAGCAGCTTAGCCAGTTACTATGGCTACACCTTC	CASSLASYYGYTF
-	TRBJ2-7	TRBV5-4	few	TGTGCCAGCAGCTTTCACTCCACCCACGAGCAGTACTTC	CASSFHSTHEQYF
-	TRBJ1-1	TRBV5-1	-	TGCGCCAGCAGCGCGGGACCGAACACTGAAGCTTTCTTT	CASSAGPNTEAFF
-	TRBJ2-6	TRBV6-1	-	TGTGCCAGCACCTTCTTATCTGGGGCCAACGTCCTGACTTTC	CASTFLSGANVLTF
-	TRBJ1-2	TRBV7-2	-	TGTGCCAGCAGCTCGCCCCCCCCGGGGATAGGGGGCTACACCTTC	CASSSPPPGIGGYTF
TRBD2	TRBJ2-7	TRBV7-2	-	TGTGCCAGCAGCTTATTGGTGCCGGGACTAGCGTTCCACGAGCAGTACTTC	CASSLLVPGLAFHEQYF
-	TRBJ2-2	TRBV2	-	TGTGCCAGCAGTCAGAGGGGCGCAGCCGGGGAGCTGTTTTTT	CASSQRGAAGELFF
TRBD2	TRBJ2-7	TRBV2	-	TGTGCCAGCAGCCGTACTAGCGGGAGTCCCTACGAGCAGTACTTC	CASSRTSGSPYEQYF
-	TRBJ2-5	TRBV2	-	TGTGCCAGCAAAGGGGAGGGGGCAGAGACCCAGTACTTC	CASKGEGAETQYF
TRBD2	TRBJ2-3	TRBV19	-	TGTGCCAGTAGAGCGGCGGGAGGCAGCACAGATACGCAGTATTTT	CASRAAGGSTDTQYF
TRBD1	TRBJ1-5	TRBV28	-	TGTGCCAGCAGTTTATCCCGGACAGGGGGTCAGGGCAATCAGCCCCAGCATTTT	CASSLSRTGGQGNQPQHF
TRBD1	TRBJ2-7	TRBV13	-	TGTGCCAGCAGCTATAAACAGGGGAACTCCTACGAGCAGTACTTC	CASSYKQGNSYEQYF
TRBD1	TRBJ1-2	TRBV7-9	-	TGTGCCAGCAGCTTAATTGAGAGGGGGCTGGGCTACACCTTC	CASSLIERGLGYTF
TRBD2	TRBJ2-1	TRBV7-9	-	TGTGCCAGCAGCCTCCGAGCGGGATCCTACAATGAGCAGTTCTTC	CASSLRAGSYNEQFF
TRBD1	TRBJ2-3	TRBV7-3	-	TGTGCCAGCAGTTACACAGGGGGCAAGGCAGATACGCAGTATTTT	CASSYTGGKADTQYF
-	TRBJ2-1	TRBV7-3	-	TGTGCCAGCAGCTTATCGGGTAATGGCCGCAATGAGCAGTTCTTC	CASSLSGNGRNEQFF
-	TRBJ2-7	TRBV7-2	-	TGTGCCAGCACCCTCGGCCAGGGCCCCTACGAGCAGTACTTC	CASTLGQGPYEQYF
-	TRBJ1-5	TRBV7-9	-	TGTGCCAGCAGCTTAGGAAGATTGGGAGGGGGTCGCAATCAGCCCCAGCATTTT	CASSLGRLGGGRNQPQHF
-	TRBJ1-5	TRBV2	-	TGTGCCAGCATGCAGGGGTCTGTAAGCAATCAGCCCCAGCATTTT	CASMQGSVSNQPQHF
-	TRBJ2-7	TRBV27	-	TGTGCCAGCAGTTTAAAACCGGGTTTGGGAGAGCAGTACTTC	CASSLKPGLGEQYF
TRBD1	TRBJ2-5	TRBV19	-	TGTGCCAGTAGTAGGGGACAGGGGGCCCAAGAGACCCAGTACTTC	CASSRGQGAQETQYF
TRBD1	TRBJ2-7	TRBV7-2	once	TGTGCCAGCAGCTCCGGGACAGGATCCTACGAGCAGTACTTC	CASSSGTGSYEQYF
TRBD1	TRBJ2-7	TRBV29-1	-	TGCAGCGTCGCCGGGACAGGGGGCGCCGAGCAGTACTTC	CSVAGTGGAEQYF
TRBD1	TRBJ2-5	TRBV7-8	-	TGTGCCAGCAGCATACAGGGGATTACTGCTAGTGGGGAGACCCAGTACTTC	CASSIQGITASGETQYF
TRBD2	TRBJ2-2	TRBV4-3	-	TGCGCCAGCAGCCAAGATTTGGGGAGGGACACCGGGGAGCTGTTTTTT	CASSQDLGRDTGELFF
-	TRBJ1-5	TRBV19	-	TGTGCCAGTAGTATAGTTGGAGGGCTGTCTCAGCCCCAGCATTTT	CASSIVGGLSQPQHF
TRBD1	TRBJ1-2	TRBV5-1	-	TGCGCCAGCAGCCGGGACAGTACTTCTGGCTACACCTTC	CASSRDSTSGYTF